The 12 T cell receptor beta chains below come from one sample, sequenced in a study of blood T cell repertoires in COVID-19. The data were produced by immunoSEQ multiplex PCR, yet TCRdb's version contains in-frame clones alone and is incomplete. The sample contains approximately 430,000 clones, 86% of which appear only once. The sample comprised peripheral blood. The receptors were gathered from a woman younger than 45 with active or convalescent COVID-19.

This clone was detected once. The chain employs TRBV29-1 and TRBJ1-1, with D possibly matching TRBD1 (6 bases). The V end was cut by 8 bases, the J end by 0 bases, with 13 bases between. The length of the CDR3 is 13 residues. The germline CDR1 and CDR2 sequences are SQVTM and ANQGSEA. This chain's CDR3 is CSYAGVMNTEAFF. For the CDR3, the DNA is TGCAGCTATGCAGGGGTCATGAACACTGAAGCTTTCTTT.

This rearrangement joins TRBV4-1 to TRBJ2-1; D gene uncertain. The CDR3 has 15 residues. Germline CDR1 is MGHRA and CDR2 is YSYEKL. The V and J ends lost 1 base and 4 bases respectively, with 11 bases between them. CDR3 region: CASSQAHNEYNEQFF. Written as DNA, the CDR3 is TGCGCCAGCAGCCAAGCCCACAATGAATACAATGAGCAGTTCTTC.

This clone was counted between two and nine times. The rearrangement uses TRBV21-1 and TRBJ1-1; TRBD1, the D gene given by the table, was not confirmed from the DNA. TRBV21-1 is recorded as a pseudogene. The CDR3 spans 15 residues. This CDR3 is CASSNRTGWDTEAFF. The DNA of the CDR3 is TGTGCCAGCAGCAATAGGACAGGGTGGGACACTGAAGCTTTCTTT.

V usage is TRBV15 and J usage is TRBJ2-3; no clear D gene. There are 13 residues in the CDR3. CDR1 and CDR2 (germline): LNHNV, YYDKDF (reference sequence). Trimming pared 0 bases from V and 3 bases from J, leaving 4 bases between. The CDR3 protein is CATSRDATDTQYF. CDR3 coding DNA: TGTGCCACCAGCAGAGACGCGACAGATACGCAGTATTTT.

The chain combines TRBV10-3 with TRBJ2-3; no reliable D call. Trimming cost V 0 bases and J 2 bases, with 12 bases left between them. The CDR3 is 16 amino acids. Germline values: CDR1 ENHRY, CDR2 SYGVKD. The chain's CDR3 is CAISESQGLVTDTQYF. The CDR3 DNA sequence: TGTGCCATCAGTGAGTCGCAAGGCCTAGTCACAGATACGCAGTATTTT.

The rearrangement joins TRBV19 to TRBJ2-5; 7 bases agree with TRBD1. The germline gives CDR1 LNHDA, CDR2 SQIVND (reference sequence). CDR3 length: 14 residues. Trimming removed 8 bases from V and 5 bases from J; junction bases left unmatched: 11. CDR3 sequence: CASGRDSSPETQYF. CDR3 nucleotides: TGTGCCAGTGGCCGGGACAGCTCTCCGGAGACCCAGTACTTC.

V and J are TRBV2 and TRBJ2-2; TRBD2 aligns across 8 bases. The CDR3 spans 13 residues. The germline V gene has CDR1 SNHLY and CDR2 FYNNEI. V dropped 3 bases and J dropped 10; count of bases not matched to a gene: 4. The CDR3 coding sequence is TGTGCCAGCAGTGAGCAACTAGCGGAGGAGCTGTTTTTT. As protein: CASSEQLAEELFF.

This chain connects TRBV5-1 to TRBJ1-4, with D perhaps matching TRBD1 (5 bases). In germline, CDR1 is SGHRS, CDR2 YFSETQ. V shed 3 bases and J shed 0 bases, with 6 bases lying between them. The CDR3 loop spans 14 amino acids. CDR3 region: CASSSGATNEKLFF. The DNA of the CDR3 is TGCGCCAGCAGCTCGGGGGCAACTAATGAAAAACTGTTTTTT.

The chain employs TRBV27 and TRBJ2-7, with D tentatively TRBD1 (5 bases). Germline V gene data show CDR1 as MNHEY and CDR2 as SMNVEV (reference sequence). Between the trimmed V and J ends, which lost 3 bases and 0 bases, there was a span of 12 bases. This CDR3 spans 15 amino acids. The CDR3 reads CASSFSVGPSYEQYF. The CDR3 DNA follows: TGTGCCAGCAGTTTTTCGGTGGGGCCCTCCTACGAGCAGTACTTC.

The CDR3 DNA reads as TGTGCCAGCAGCCTCCCGGGAGTAGAGCAGTACTTC. This codes for CASSLPGVEQYF. The V gene is TRBV5-4, the J gene TRBJ2-7, with D perhaps matching TRBD2 (6 bases). The CDR3 is made up of 12 amino acids. The germline V gene encodes CDR1 SGHNT and CDR2 YYREEE (reference sequence). Trimming removed 4 bases from V and 7 bases from J, with 12 bases in between.

The gene calls are TRBV6-5 and TRBJ1-2; D is possibly TRBD1 (6 bases). The CDR3 runs to 14 residues. Germline values: CDR1 MNHEY, CDR2 SVGAGI. V was trimmed by 6 bases and J by 4 bases, leaving 15 bases between them. Here the CDR3 reads CASSKRDTAYGYTF. The CDR3 DNA follows: TGTGCCAGCAGCAAACGGGACACCGCCTATGGCTACACCTTC.

In this sample, this clone turned up once. V usage is TRBV18 and J usage is TRBJ1-1, with 12 bases aligning to TRBD1. The V gene's germline CDR1 is KGHSH and CDR2 LQKENI. The CDR3 is 19 residues long. The V segment lost 4 bases and the J segment 0 bases; nucleotides outside the gene matches: 12. The DNA of the CDR3 is TGTGCCAGCTCACTTCGAGAGGGGACAGGGGGCTCTATGAACACTGAAGCTTTCTTT. This translates into CASSLREGTGGSMNTEAFF. Supplemented by reference TRBV18 and TRBJ1-1, the full variable domain reads NAGVMQNPRHLVRRRGQEARLRCSPMKGHSHVYWYRQLPEEGLKFMVYLQKENIIDESGMPKERFSAEFPKEGPSILRIQQVVRGDSAAYFCASSLREGTGGSMNTEAFFGQGTRLTVV.